This record looks at one T cell receptor beta chain sequence and its context. Those designated as exposed participants met a COVID-19 case within 2 weeks before study entry. With 7 bases removed from V and 0 bases from J, the gap between germline ends came to 8 bases. This CDR3 is 14 amino acids long. Looked up from germline, CDR1 is KGHDR and CDR2 is SFDVKD. This record belongs to a study of blood T cell repertoires in COVID-19. About the research overall: PBMCs, B-cell-depleted T cells, or T cells were the source of the cDNA or gDNA that made up the material.

Authors' methods: Cell counts per sample came from amplifying reference gene primers. Clones were read by immunoSEQ multiplex PCR, and TCRdb kept only the in-frame ones, dropping some. V and J calls and clone size are as listed in that table; D and trimming were resolved from the DNA. This sample carries roughly 400,000 clones, 70% to 90% of them seen once, and the ten largest clones take approximately 1.3%. This receptor was taken from a woman aged 18-35 years who had been exposed to COVID-19. This rearrangement joins TRBV24-1 to TRBJ2-2; D perhaps matches TRBD1 (5 bases). The specimen was PBMCs or T cells enriched from blood (not recorded which). Written as DNA, the CDR3 is TGTGCCACCAGCTCGACAGCGAACACCGGGGAGCTGTTTTTT. It is translated as CATSSTANTGELFF.